Each of the 13 T cell receptor beta chains below was sequenced from the same sample in a study of cytomegalovirus exposure and HLA in healthy donors. The primer mix had 60 Vbeta and 13 Jbeta primers. TCRdb keeps only in-frame clones here, not all; method: immunoSEQ multiplex PCR. The table lists around 91,000 clones, around 64% of them singletons, with 2.3% in the top ten. The specimen was PBMCs. These receptors were obtained from a human donor in good health.

This chain links TRBV2 with TRBJ1-3, with 9 bases lining up with TRBD1. CDR3 length: 15 residues. V dropped 4 bases and J dropped 3; count of bases not matched to a gene: 4. Germline V CDR1 and CDR2: SNHLY, FYNNEI. CDR3: CASSAQGANGNTIYF. CDR3 DNA: TGTGCCAGCAGTGCACAGGGGGCGAATGGAAACACCATATATTTT.

The chain recombines TRBV11-2 with TRBJ2-7; D perhaps matches TRBD2 (5 bases). This CDR3 has 15 amino acids. The V gene's germline CDR1 is SGHAT and CDR2 FQNNGV. The V and J ends lost 3 bases and 5 bases respectively, with 17 bases between them. The CDR3: CASSFTGSGLDEQYF. The CDR3 nucleotides read TGTGCCAGCAGCTTTACGGGGTCTGGTCTCGACGAGCAGTACTTC.

CDR3 nucleotides: TGTGCCAGCAGTGTAGGTCCCCGACAGTCAGATACGCAGTATTTT. It encodes CASSVGPRQSDTQYF. This chain joins TRBV2 and TRBJ2-3, with D possibly being TRBD1 (5 bases). The germline V gene has CDR1 SNHLY and CDR2 FYNNEI. Trimming took off 4 bases at V and 4 bases at J, with 15 bases between the two ends. This CDR3 region has 15 residues. The full variable domain, completed using reference TRBV2 and TRBJ2-3, is EPEVTQTPSHQVTQMGQEVILRCVPISNHLYFYWYRQILGQKVEFLVSFYNNEISEKSEIFDDQFSVERPDGSNFTLKIRSTKLEDSAMYFCASSVGPRQSDTQYFGPGTRLTVL.

The V gene is TRBV7-9, the J gene TRBJ2-5; the D gene is possibly TRBD2 (5 bases). The V and J ends lost 6 bases and 1 base respectively, with 15 bases between them. Germline assignment: CDR1 SEHNR and CDR2 FQNEAQ (reference sequence). This CDR3 has 15 amino acids. CDR3 region: CASRGVLGFQETQYF. CDR3 DNA: TGTGCCAGCAGGGGAGTTTTGGGGTTCCAAGAGACCCAGTACTTC. Full variable domain (remainder filled in from reference TRBV7-9 and TRBJ2-5): DTGVSQNPRHKITKRGQNVTFRCDPISEHNRLYWYRQTLGQGPEFLTYFQNEAQLEKSRLLSDRFSAERPKGSFSTLEIQRTEQGDSAMYLCASRGVLGFQETQYFGPGTRLLVL.

Worth noting for this clone: One end of the junction does not line up with germline, which may come from a read error. The chain employs TRBV7-2 and TRBJ1-1; 8 nucleotides agree with TRBD1. Germline loops: CDR1 SGHTA, CDR2 FQGNSA. This CDR3 comprises 15 residues. This chain's CDR3 is CASSVARGRMAEAFF. CDR3 in DNA: TGTGCCAGCAGCGTAGCCAGGGGGCGGATGGCTGAAGCTTTCTTT.

The rearrangement joins TRBV5-6 to TRBJ2-3; maybe TRBD2 (6 bases). Germline V gene sequence: CDR1 SGHDT, CDR2 YYEEEE. The CDR3 runs to 15 residues. V was clipped by 3 bases and J by 8 bases, with 19 bases between them. The CDR3 coding sequence is TGTGCCAGCAGCTATTCCCCCGGCGGGGTCAGTACGCAGTATTTT. Translating gives CASSYSPGGVSTQYF.

The rearrangement joins TRBV4-3 to TRBJ1-4; 8 nucleotides line up with TRBD1. V gave up 3 bases and J gave up 8 bases; unmatched junction bases: 11. CDR1 and CDR2 from the germline V gene are LGHNA and YSLEER. CDR3 length: 16 amino acids. The CDR3 here is CASSQYLGQGAEKLFF. CDR3 sequence (DNA): TGCGCCAGCAGCCAGTACTTAGGACAGGGTGCGGAAAAACTGTTTTTT.

The chain is built from TRBV12-2 and TRBJ2-5; TRBD2 is the table's D call, not checked against the DNA. TRBV12-2 represents a pseudogene. The CDR3 contains 13 residues. The CDR3 nucleotides read TGTGCAAGTCGCTTAGTTCCCTTGGAGACCCAGTACTTC. Protein product: CASRLVPLETQYF.

This clone was recorded a few times. This chain uses TRBV6-6 with TRBJ1-1; no firm D call. Trimming shortened V by 4 bases and J by 7 bases, and 13 bases separated the two germline ends. This CDR3 has 13 amino acids. Germline CDR1 and CDR2: MNHNY and SVGAGI (reference sequence). The CDR3 spells CASSLGHSVEAFF. CDR3 DNA sequence: TGTGCCAGCAGTTTGGGCCATAGTGTTGAAGCTTTCTTT.

J is TRBJ2-5 and V is TRBV11-3; TRBD1 agrees at 8 bases. Per the germline V gene, CDR1 is SGHNT and CDR2 is YENEEA. The CDR3 extends over 14 amino acids. J was trimmed by 5 bases and V by 1 base; bases with no gene match: 3. CDR3: CASSLGGQGETQYF. The CDR3 region has the DNA TGTGCCAGCAGCTTAGGTGGACAGGGTGAGACCCAGTACTTC.

The J gene is TRBJ1-5, the V gene TRBV6-6; D might be TRBD1 (6 bases). Trimming pared 5 bases from V and 5 bases from J, leaving 10 bases between. The CDR3 consists of 13 residues. Germline V gene lookup returns CDR1 MNHNY and CDR2 SVGAGI (reference sequence). The CDR3 region has the DNA TGTGCCAGCAGTCCACAGGGTTATCAGCCCCAGCATTTT. Encoded protein: CASSPQGYQPQHF.

The chain links TRBV5-1 to TRBJ1-1; TRBD1 aligns across 8 bases. V shed 2 bases, J shed 10 bases, and the junction held 10 bases outside the gene matches. CDR1 and CDR2 (germline): SGHRS, YFSETQ. The CDR3 contains 14 residues. The chain's CDR3 is CASSLSTGVTPAFF. The CDR3 DNA is TGCGCCAGCAGCTTATCGACAGGGGTTACCCCAGCTTTCTTT.

The rearrangement links TRBV7-9 to TRBJ1-4; 9 bases are shared with TRBD1. V dropped 6 bases and J dropped 4; count of bases not matched to a gene: 6. Looked up from germline, CDR1 is SEHNR and CDR2 is FQNEAQ (reference sequence). CDR3 length: 15 amino acids. As DNA, the CDR3 is TGTGCCAGCAGGACAGGGGGTGAGGGTAATGAAAAACTGTTTTTT. This gives the protein CASRTGGEGNEKLFF.